Listed below are T cell receptor beta chains from one sample, sequenced in a study of T cell responses to AZD1222 COVID-19 vaccine. Sequencing used immunoSEQ multiplex PCR; TCRdb keeps in-frame clones, though not all of them. The sample records roughly 120,000 clones, roughly nine tenths being singletons. The source was peripheral blood, collected on day 0 of AZD1222 vaccination. The receptors originated from an adult in good health. Both conserved end residues are part of each CDR3. A D gene is named only where the DNA matches it firmly. Clone size is stated in some rows and not others, as once, few, many or a class when expanded.

v_call	j_call	cdr3_length	clone_size	d_call	cdr3_nt	cdr3_aa
TRBV3-1/TRBV3-2	TRBJ2-7	16	-	TRBD2	TGTGCCAGCAGCCAAGGAGTCTTTCGCAACGGGGAGGGGCAGTACTTC	CASSQGVFRNGEGQYF
TRBV14	TRBJ2-2	15	-	-	TGTGCCAGCAGCCGTGGTGGGGGGAGCACCGGGGAGCTGTTTTTT	CASSRGGGSTGELFF
TRBV7-8	TRBJ1-5	15	-	-	TGTGCCAGCAGTAAATTCGACGGTAGCAATCAGCCCCAGCATTTT	CASSKFDGSNQPQHF
TRBV6-5	TRBJ2-6	15	-	TRBD2	TGTGCCAGCAAACTAGCGGGCTCTGGGGCCAACGTCCTGACTTTC	CASKLAGSGANVLTF
TRBV12-2	TRBJ2-2	18	few	-	TGTGCAAGTCGCTTAGCGTGTTCGGGGGATGGTCACACCGGGGAGCTGTTTTTT	CASRLACSGDGHTGELFF
TRBV19	TRBJ1-5	15	-	-	TGTGCCAGTAGTATCATCTTGGGGCGCAATCAGCCCCAGCATTTT	CASSIILGRNQPQHF
TRBV5-5	TRBJ2-7	15	-	-	TGTGCCAGCAGCTTGAATATGGCGCGGTCCTACGAGCAGTACTTC	CASSLNMARSYEQYF
TRBV7-9	TRBJ2-3	14	-	TRBD1	TGTGCCAGCAGCCTTACCACAGGGGCAGATACGCAGTATTTT	CASSLTTGADTQYF
TRBV6-5	TRBJ2-1	13	-	-	TGTGCCAGCGCCCCCGAGTCCTACAATGAGCAGTTCTTC	CASAPESYNEQFF
TRBV6-6	TRBJ1-4	15	-	TRBD1	TGTGCCAGCACCCGCCAGGGGGCAACTAATGAAAAACTGTTTTTT	CASTRQGATNEKLFF
TRBV6-5	TRBJ2-2	14	-	TRBD1	TGTGCCAGCAACCGACAGGGGAACACCGGGGAGCTGTTTTTT	CASNRQGNTGELFF
TRBV7-9	TRBJ2-3	17	-	-	TGTGCCAGCAGCTTACTGATGGAGGAGGCTCGGCCCGATACGCAGTATTTT	CASSLLMEEARPDTQYF
TRBV3-1/TRBV3-2	TRBJ2-1	14	-	TRBD2	TGTGCCAGCAGCCAAGATGCTAGCGGGAGTAAGCAGTTCTTC	CASSQDASGSKQFF
TRBV5-1	TRBJ2-2	17	-	-	TGCGCCAGCACCCCCCATGGGGCCTCGGAGTCGGTCGGGGAGCTGTTTTTT	CASTPHGASESVGELFF
TRBV15	TRBJ2-5	14	-	TRBD1	TGTGCCACCAGCAGGGGACAGCCCCAAGAGACCCAGTACTTC	CATSRGQPQETQYF
TRBV19	TRBJ2-3	12	-	-	TGTGCCAGTAGCGCTAGTGGGGACGGGCAGTATTTT	CASSASGDGQYF
TRBV10-3	TRBJ1-1	13	-	TRBD1	TGTGCCATGGGGACAGGGAGGCCCACTGAAGCTTTCTTT	CAMGTGRPTEAFF
TRBV2	TRBJ2-7	18	once	TRBD1	TGTGCCAGCAGTGAAGCCCTACCCGGGACAGGGGAAGGCTACGAGCAGTACTTC	CASSEALPGTGEGYEQYF
TRBV5-1	TRBJ2-7	14	-	TRBD2	TGCGCCAGCAGCGTTGGACTAGAAGGCTACGAGCAGTACTTC	CASSVGLEGYEQYF
TRBV7-3	TRBJ1-1	16	-	TRBD1	TGTGCCAGCAGATCCTCTACGGGACAGGGGAACACTGAAGCTTTCTTT	CASRSSTGQGNTEAFF
TRBV6-6	TRBJ2-5	15	-	TRBD1	TGTGCCAGCAGTTCCACCGGGACAGGGGAGAAGACCCAGTACTTC	CASSSTGTGEKTQYF
TRBV18	TRBJ2-2	15	-	-	TGTGCCAGCTCACCACCGGACCTTTTCACCGGGGAGCTGTTTTTT	CASSPPDLFTGELFF
TRBV12-3/TRBV12-4	TRBJ2-2	13	-	-	TGTGCCAGCAGCCGAGACCGGTCCGGGGAGCTGTTTTTT	CASSRDRSGELFF
TRBV19	TRBJ1-5	14	-	-	TGTGCCAGTAGTATAAACCTAGGGAATCAGCCCCAGCATTTT	CASSINLGNQPQHF
TRBV7-8	TRBJ1-1	13	few	-	TGTGCCAGCAGCTTAGCGCAGGGCACTGAAGCTTTCTTT	CASSLAQGTEAFF
TRBV2	TRBJ2-1	14	-	-	TGTGCCAGCAGCAACTGGGGCCCCTACAATGAGCAGTTCTTC	CASSNWGPYNEQFF
TRBV9	TRBJ2-1	15	-	TRBD2	TGTGCCAGCAGCTCCGGGACTAGCTCCTACAATGAGCAGTTCTTC	CASSSGTSSYNEQFF
TRBV2	TRBJ2-7	11	few	-	TGTGCCAGCAGTGAATGGGTCGAGCAGTACTTC	CASSEWVEQYF
TRBV15	TRBJ1-6	13	-	-	TGTGCCACGGGGGAGTCCTATAATTCACCCCTCCACTTT	CATGESYNSPLHF
TRBV12-3/TRBV12-4	TRBJ1-1	13	-	TRBD1	TGTGCCAGCAGTCTAGGGACAGGGACTGAAGCTTTCTTT	CASSLGTGTEAFF
TRBV10-3	TRBJ2-5	16	-	TRBD2	TGTGCCATCAGTGGGACTAGCGGGGGCGTACAAGAGACCCAGTACTTC	CAISGTSGGVQETQYF
TRBV5-1	TRBJ2-7	17	-	TRBD2	TGCGCCAGCAGCTTGGCCCTTACTAGCGCCTACCCCTACGAGCAGTACTTC	CASSLALTSAYPYEQYF
TRBV5-4	TRBJ1-4	14	-	-	TGTGCCAGCAGCCCCAGGGGAGGGGATGAAAAACTGTTTTTT	CASSPRGGDEKLFF
TRBV27	TRBJ2-1	13	-	-	TGTGCCAGCAGTATAGGCTCCTACAATGAGCAGTTCTTC	CASSIGSYNEQFF
TRBV5-1	TRBJ1-2	12	-	-	TGCGCCAGCATTTCACCCGCCCATGGCTACACCTTC	CASISPAHGYTF
TRBV7-7	TRBJ2-3	15	-	-	TGTGCTAGCAGCGCGACCGTAGCGCCCACAGATACGCAGTATTTT	CASSATVAPTDTQYF
TRBV11-3	TRBJ2-5	13	-	-	TGTGCCAGCTCCCCATGGCCCGGAGAGACCCAGTACTTC	CASSPWPGETQYF
TRBV7-8	TRBJ2-6	16	-	TRBD1	TGTGCCAGCAGTAGGACAGGGGGCCCTGGGGCCAACGTCCTGACTTTC	CASSRTGGPGANVLTF
TRBV28	TRBJ2-5	14	-	-	TGTGCCAGCAGTTTTGGGGGGCGGCAAGAGACCCAGTACTTC	CASSFGGRQETQYF
TRBV24-1	TRBJ2-1	16	once	TRBD2	TGTGCCACCAGTGACCCCCGAAGCGGGAGGGCCAGTGAGCAGTTCTTC	CATSDPRSGRASEQFF
TRBV28	TRBJ1-3	13	few	-	TGTGCCAGTTTACTGCGCTCTGGAAACACCATATATTTT	CASLLRSGNTIYF
TRBV7-9	TRBJ1-2	16	-	TRBD1	TGTGCCAGCAGCTTAGGCCCGGGACAGGGGGACTATGGCTACACCTTC	CASSLGPGQGDYGYTF
TRBV6-5	TRBJ1-6	14	-	-	TGTGCCAGCACGCCCGGGACCTATAATTCACCCCTCCACTTT	CASTPGTYNSPLHF
TRBV27	TRBJ1-4	15	-	-	TGTGCCAGCAGTCAGTACAGGGCCCCTAATGAAAAACTGTTTTTT	CASSQYRAPNEKLFF
TRBV3-1/TRBV3-2	TRBJ1-5	15	-	TRBD1	TGTGCCAGCAGCCAAGATTTGGGACAGAGTCAACCCCAGCATTTT	CASSQDLGQSQPQHF
TRBV2	TRBJ1-4	15	-	-	TGTGCCAGCAGCGCAGGACAGTCGATTAATGAAAAACTGTTTTTT	CASSAGQSINEKLFF
TRBV19	TRBJ1-1	15	-	TRBD1	TGTGCCAGTAGTATAGAGGGCAGGGGGAGGACTGAAGCTTTCTTT	CASSIEGRGRTEAFF
TRBV19	TRBJ1-1	13	-	-	TGTGCCAGTAGTATGGGGGTGCACACTGAAGCTTTCTTT	CASSMGVHTEAFF
TRBV5-3	TRBJ2-7	15	-	TRBD2	TGTGCCAGAAGCTGGAGCGGGAGGAGCTCCTACGAGCAGTACTTC	CARSWSGRSSYEQYF
TRBV5-1	TRBJ2-2	16	once	TRBD1	TGCGCCAGCAGCCCCCGACAGGGGGCTGGAACCGGGGAGCTGTTTTTT	CASSPRQGAGTGELFF
TRBV12-3/TRBV12-4	TRBJ2-1	13	-	TRBD1	TGTGCCAGCACCTGGGACAGGGGGAATGAGCAGTTCTTC	CASTWDRGNEQFF
TRBV18	TRBJ1-2	12	-	-	TGTGCCAGCTCCGGCCAGGGGTATGGCTACACCTTC	CASSGQGYGYTF
TRBV19	TRBJ2-5	14	few	TRBD2	TGTGCCAGTAGTATAGATCTGACTAGCGAGACCCAGTACTTC	CASSIDLTSETQYF
TRBV29-1	TRBJ1-4	12	-	-	TGCAGCGTCGGTTCAACTAATGAAAAACTGTTTTTT	CSVGSTNEKLFF
TRBV5-4	TRBJ2-7	17	-	-	TGTGCCAGCAGCATGCCGGAACAGGGTCGATTCGGGGACGAGCAGTACTTC	CASSMPEQGRFGDEQYF
TRBV19	TRBJ1-2	15	-	-	TGTGCCAGTAGTAGCCCGGGGCGGGGCCCTCTAGGCTACACCTTC	CASSSPGRGPLGYTF
TRBV4-1	TRBJ2-5	15	-	-	TGCGCCAGCAGCCAACCTGACAGGAGGGGCGAGACCCAGTACTTC	CASSQPDRRGETQYF